These 3 T cell receptor beta chains originate from one sample sequenced in a study of CD8+ T cells in alopecia areata. Extraction of RNA preceded its reverse transcription into cDNA, which served as the sequencing template. The assay was immunoSEQ multiplex PCR, and TCRdb's table has in-frame clones only and misses some. The sample lists tens of thousands of clones, 50% to 75% seen once, with approximately 17% in the top ten. This sample comprised CD8+ T cells sorted from blood, obtained at week 0. These receptors originate from a human donor with alopecia areata.

This rearrangement joins TRBV30 to TRBJ2-1; 12 bases map to TRBD2. Per germline, CDR1 GTSNPN and CDR2 SVGIG (reference sequence). The CDR3 is 14 residues long. V trimming: 5 bases; J trimming: 6 bases; junction bases outside the gene matches: 5. In DNA, the CDR3 is TGTGCCTGGGATCTAGCGGGAGGGTTCAATGAGCAGTTCTTC. Protein: CAWDLAGGFNEQFF.

The J gene is TRBJ2-7, the V gene TRBV5-1; 7 positions agree with TRBD1. J was trimmed by 2 bases and V by 4 bases; bases with no gene match: 6. This CDR3 has 14 residues. Per the germline V gene, CDR1 is SGHRS and CDR2 is YFSETQ. The CDR3 DNA reads as TGCGCCAGCAGCCTCCGGGACAGTACCTACGAGCAGTACTTC. Translated, it gives CASSLRDSTYEQYF.

The genes are TRBV7-2 and TRBJ1-5, with a tentative D call TRBD1 (5 bases). In germline, CDR1 is SGHTA, CDR2 FQGNSA. Trimming pared 2 bases from V and 6 bases from J, leaving 11 bases between. This CDR3 has 14 amino acids. The CDR3 loop is CASSLQGPPQPQHF. The DNA for the CDR3 is TGTGCCAGCAGCTTACAGGGACCCCCTCAGCCCCAGCATTTT.